This is a list of T cell receptor beta chains from one sample in a study of T cell repertoires in cytomegalovirus infection. TCRdb re-derived calls from the reads in MiXCR, one entry per CDR3 protein. The sample has almost 500,000 distinct CDR3 sequences, about 11% seen once. The source material was PBMCs. The origin of the receptors is a human donor in good health (CMV status not recorded). Some clones in this sample may be carry-over from other donors' samples. Each CDR3 is given with its conserved first and last residue. D genes are given only for firm matches. Size values are once, few and many counts, or a class for expanded clones, and some rows have none.

v_gene,j_gene,d_gene,abundance,CDR3nt,CDR3aa
TRBV25-1,TRBJ2-1,TRBD2,many,TGTGCCAGCAGTGAATTAATTAGCCTAGCGGGAAGAATTCGGTACAATGAGCAGTTCTTC,CASSELISLAGRIRYNEQFF
TRBV29-1,TRBJ2-1,TRBD1,-,TGCAGCGCGGTCGGACAGGGCGGTGGGAATGAGCAGTTCTTC,CSAVGQGGGNEQFF
TRBV12-3/TRBV12-4,TRBJ2-5,TRBD2,few,TGTGCCAGCAGTTCGGGGCGGGAGGGCCTAGGGGAGACCCAGTACTTC,CASSSGREGLGETQYF
TRBV20-1,TRBJ1-6,-,many,TGCAGTGCTAGCCACTACGGGCGGGGTTCACCCCTCCACTTT,CSASHYGRGSPLHF
TRBV7-9,TRBJ2-7,-,many,TGTGCCAGCAGCTTAATCGACTACGAGCAGTACTTC,CASSLIDYEQYF
TRBV6-5,TRBJ2-2,-,many,TGTGCCAGCAGTTATAGGAGGGGGGGGAAATTTACCGGGGAGCTGTTTTTT,CASSYRRGGKFTGELFF
TRBV5-1,TRBJ2-3,-,few,TGCGCCAGCAGCTTGGCACGGGCCGACCGCACAGATACGCAGTATTTT,CASSLARADRTDTQYF
TRBV20-1,TRBJ2-5,-,few,TGCAGTGCTAGTATTCCAGGGGAGGAGACCCAGTACTTC,CSASIPGEETQYF
TRBV13,TRBJ1-1,TRBD1,-,TGTGCCAGCAACATCGACAGGGCGGGGAACACTGAAGCTTTCTTT,CASNIDRAGNTEAFF
TRBV20-1,TRBJ1-2,TRBD1,few,TGCAGTGCTCCCCCAACCATCGGACAGGGCCACACCTATGGCTACACCTTC,CSAPPTIGQGHTYGYTF
TRBV28,TRBJ2-6,-,-,TGTGCCACCAGGGGTGGTGGGGCCAACGTCCTGACTTTC,CATRGGGANVLTF
TRBV11-2,TRBJ2-2,-,many,TGTGCCAGCAGCTTAGGGGTGTTAGGGGAGCTGTTTTTT,CASSLGVLGELFF
TRBV3-1,TRBJ2-1,TRBD2,-,TGTGCCAGCAGCCAAGGACTGATAAAGGGACTAGCACGTTACAATGAGCAGTTCTTC,CASSQGLIKGLARYNEQFF
TRBV3-1,TRBJ2-3,-,few,TGTGCCAGCAGCGGGGACACCACCACAGATACGCAGTATTTT,CASSGDTTTDTQYF
TRBV20-1,TRBJ2-1,-,-,TGCAGTGCTAGATTGATCTACAATGAGCAGTTCTTC,CSARLIYNEQFF
TRBV11-3,TRBJ2-1,-,few,TGTGCCAGCAGCTTAGGTACCGGGGCCCGGGGTTACAATGAGCAGTTCTTC,CASSLGTGARGYNEQFF
TRBV12-5,TRBJ2-1,-,few,TGTGCTAGTGCCTCGAGCTCCTACAATGAGCAGTTCTTC,CASASSSYNEQFF
TRBV6-5,TRBJ2-6,-,many,TGTGCCAGCAGTTACTCGAGTCTGGACAGCTCTGGGGCCAACGTCCTGACTTTC,CASSYSSLDSSGANVLTF
TRBV19,TRBJ1-6,-,-,TGTGCCAGTAGTACGGGGGAACTTATAGGGTCACCCCTCCACTTT,CASSTGELIGSPLHF
TRBV27,TRBJ2-5,TRBD1,many,TGTGCCAGCAGTTTTGACAGGGGATCAGAGACCCAGTACTTC,CASSFDRGSETQYF
TRBV10-3,TRBJ2-3,TRBD2,many,TGTGCCATCAGTGAGAATACGGGAGGGGCAGATACGCAGTATTTT,CAISENTGGADTQYF
TRBV5-5,TRBJ1-5,-,many,TGTGCCAGCAGCTTGACTCTCGACGGGCCCCGTGCCCAGCCCCAGCATTTT,CASSLTLDGPRAQPQHF
TRBV7-9,TRBJ1-1,TRBD1,many,TGTGCCAGCAGTAACGGGACAGGGAACACTGAAGCTTTCTTT,CASSNGTGNTEAFF
TRBV6-6,TRBJ2-2,TRBD2,-,TGTGCCAGCAGTTCCCTGACTAGCGGGAGGGCGGGCGGGGAGCTGTTTTTT,CASSSLTSGRAGGELFF
TRBV7-3,TRBJ2-2,TRBD1,many,TGTGCCAGCAGCCCACAGGGGTCCATGAACACCGGGGAGCTGTTTTTT,CASSPQGSMNTGELFF
TRBV2,TRBJ2-7,-,few,TGTGCCAGCAGGTCATACTACGAGCAGTACTTC,CASRSYYEQYF
TRBV5-6,TRBJ2-7,-,-,TGTGCCAGCAGCTGGCAAGGCTACGAGCAGTACTTC,CASSWQGYEQYF
TRBV4-1,TRBJ2-1,-,many,TGCGCCAGCAGACCGTACAGCGCCTACAATGAGCAGTTCTTC,CASRPYSAYNEQFF
TRBV27,TRBJ1-3,TRBD1,few,TGTGCCAGCAGGAGCCACACCGGGACAGGCATATATTTT,CASRSHTGTGIYF
TRBV28,TRBJ2-4,TRBD2,many,TGTGCCAGCAGTTTAGAGGGACTAGCGGGAGGAGGCAAAAACATTCAGTACTTC,CASSLEGLAGGGKNIQYF
TRBV28,TRBJ2-6,-,many,TGTGCCAGCAGTAGACCCACAGCGACTGGGGCCAACGTCCTGACTTTC,CASSRPTATGANVLTF
TRBV2,TRBJ2-1,TRBD1,-,TGTGCCAGCAGGGCAGATCCGGGACAGGGCTACAATGAGCAGTTCTTC,CASRADPGQGYNEQFF
TRBV9,TRBJ2-1,-,-,TGTGCCAGCAGCACGGACAGTATTTACAATGAGCAGTTCTTC,CASSTDSIYNEQFF
TRBV12-3/TRBV12-4,TRBJ1-5,-,many,TGTGCCAGCAGTCCATCGCCTGATAGGGCAAGTCCCCTCGGTCAGCCCCAGCATTTT,CASSPSPDRASPLGQPQHF
TRBV20-1,TRBJ1-1,-,few,TGCAGTGCCCCTTCCAAGAACACTGAAGCTTTCTTT,CSAPSKNTEAFF
TRBV7-2,TRBJ2-4,-,many,TGTGCCAGCAGCTGGGTGGCGACAGGAGCCAAAAACATTCAGTACTTC,CASSWVATGAKNIQYF
TRBV2,TRBJ1-1,TRBD1,few,TGTGCCAGTATCGGACAGGGGGGGATTTACACTGAAGCTTTCTTT,CASIGQGGIYTEAFF
TRBV7-2,TRBJ2-1,-,many,TGTGCCAGCAGCCCATCTCGGAATGAGCAGTTCTTC,CASSPSRNEQFF
TRBV28,TRBJ1-5,TRBD1,many,TGTGCCAGCACTTTGACAGGGGGAAGCAATCAGCCCCAGCATTTT,CASTLTGGSNQPQHF
TRBV7-9,TRBJ2-2,-,many,TGTGCCAGCAGCTTAGTTCTAGGTGCCGGGGAGCTGTTTTTT,CASSLVLGAGELFF
TRBV5-5,TRBJ1-4,-,many,TGTGCCAGCAGCTCAATCACAGTCCCTAATGAAAAACTGTTTTTT,CASSSITVPNEKLFF
TRBV5-1,TRBJ1-2,-,many,TGCGCCAGCAGCCCGATGGCCCGGACAGCTAACTATGGCTACACCTTC,CASSPMARTANYGYTF
TRBV20-1,TRBJ2-2,-,-,TGCAGTGCCAAACAAGGAAGTGGAGGAACCGGGGAGCTGTTTTTT,CSAKQGSGGTGELFF
TRBV7-2,TRBJ1-1,-,many,TGTGCCAGCAGCTTAGGGGGGGGTTTTGTGGCTTTCTTT,CASSLGGGFVAFF
TRBV6-5,TRBJ2-1,-,-,TGTGCCAGCAGTCGGCCGGGACTGGGGTACAATGAGCAGTTCTTC,CASSRPGLGYNEQFF
TRBV19,TRBJ2-3,-,many,TGTGCCAGTAGTCCTCGACCAGGATTCCTTAAGCGCACAGATACGCAGTATTTT,CASSPRPGFLKRTDTQYF
TRBV9,TRBJ2-1,TRBD2,once,TGTGCCAGCAGCCGACTGCGGGAGGGTTTAGGGGATGAGCAGTTCTTC,CASSRLREGLGDEQFF
TRBV6-1,TRBJ1-1,-,many,TGTGCCAGCAGCCAGGGACGAATTCTACCCGGTGAAGCTTTCTTT,CASSQGRILPGEAFF
TRBV11-2,TRBJ2-7,-,many,TGTGCCAGCAGCCCCCAACGGGTAAGGTCCTACGAGCAGTACTTC,CASSPQRVRSYEQYF
TRBV4-1,TRBJ1-5,-,many,TGCGCCAGCAGCCAAGATTGGGCAGGGGGCAATCAGCCCCAGCATTTT,CASSQDWAGGNQPQHF
TRBV12-3/TRBV12-4,TRBJ2-7,-,-,TGTGCCAGCAGTTTAACGGGGATGGCCTGGGGGCTAGAGCAGTACTTC,CASSLTGMAWGLEQYF
TRBV12-3/TRBV12-4,TRBJ2-2,TRBD2,many,TGTGCCAGCAGTCCGAATTTTAGCGGGGGGAGGACCGGGGAGCTGTTTTTT,CASSPNFSGGRTGELFF
TRBV20-1,TRBJ2-7,TRBD2,many,TGCAGTGCTGAGGGCCTAGCGGGTACCTACGAGCAGTACTTC,CSAEGLAGTYEQYF
TRBV30,TRBJ1-5,-,once,TGTGCCTGGGCTAAATTTGGGACAATAGGCAATCAGCCCCAGCATTTT,CAWAKFGTIGNQPQHF
TRBV20-1,TRBJ1-2,TRBD1,few,TGCAGTGCTAGAACCGGACAGGGAGCTAACTATGGCTACACCTTC,CSARTGQGANYGYTF
TRBV10-3,TRBJ2-5,-,few,TGTGCCATCAGTGAGTCGAAGGGGAACCAAGAGACCCAGTACTTC,CAISESKGNQETQYF
TRBV12-3/TRBV12-4,TRBJ2-7,-,-,TGTGCCAGCAGTTATGGGGAGGAGCAGTACTTC,CASSYGEEQYF